This passage covers 9 T cell receptor beta chains from one sample sequenced in a study of cytomegalovirus exposure and HLA in healthy donors. PCR involved 60 Vbeta and 13 Jbeta primers. Sequencing was performed with immunoSEQ multiplex PCR; in TCRdb, only in-frame clones are kept and a portion is missing. The sample records over 85,000 clones, 75% to 85% being singletons. Specimen: PBMCs. These receptors all stem from a woman aged 40 to 49 in good health and CMV-seronegative.

The chain links TRBV4-2 to TRBJ2-3, with 9 positions matching TRBD2. This CDR3 spans 19 amino acids. With V trimmed by 1 base and J by 0 bases, 11 bases remained unmatched. Germline values: CDR1 LGHNA, CDR2 YNFKEQ. CDR3 bases: TGTGCCAGCAGCCAAGTAGCGGGGGAGCCCCAGGATAGCACAGATACGCAGTATTTT. Translated: CASSQVAGEPQDSTDTQYF.

This clone was observed a handful of times. V is TRBV5-4 and J is TRBJ2-1; 8 nucleotides agree with TRBD1. J was trimmed by 1 base and V by 5 bases; bases with no gene match: 8. The germline V gene has CDR1 SGHNT and CDR2 YYREEE (reference sequence). This CDR3 spans 16 amino acids. The CDR3, as DNA: TGTGCCAGCAGATACGGACAGGGAGCTTCCTACAATGAGCAGTTCTTC. Protein: CASRYGQGASYNEQFF.

CDR3 protein: CASGEGGGSGANVLTF. The CDR3 region has the DNA TGCGCCAGCGGGGAGGGAGGTGGCTCTGGGGCCAACGTCCTGACTTTC. The rearrangement links TRBV5-1 to TRBJ2-6, with 7 bases identical to TRBD2. J was trimmed by 0 bases and V by 7 bases; bases with no gene match: 7. CDR3 length: 16 residues. CDR1 is SGHRS and CDR2 is YFSETQ in the germline V gene.

The genes are TRBV28 and TRBJ1-5; TRBD1 matches 10 bases. This CDR3 contains 15 residues. Germline V gene data show CDR1 as MDHEN and CDR2 as SYDVKM. With V trimmed by 4 bases and J by 6 bases, 6 bases remained unmatched. The CDR3 DNA is TGTGCCAGCAGTTGGACAGGGGGAGCAACTCAGCCCCAGCATTTT. This codes for CASSWTGGATQPQHF.

The V and J genes are TRBV25-1 and TRBJ2-1; no clear D. This CDR3 spans 13 amino acids. Germline-derived CDR1 and CDR2 are MGHDK and SYGVNS. The V end lost 4 bases, the J end lost 9 bases, and 13 bases lay between the germline ends. The CDR3 reads CASSVGFSGEQFF. CDR3 bases: TGTGCCAGCAGTGTAGGCTTCTCGGGTGAGCAGTTCTTC.

This clone was recorded a few times. V gene TRBV5-6 combines with J gene TRBJ1-4; the D gene is possibly TRBD1 (6 bases). The V end was cut by 4 bases, the J end by 11 bases, with 15 bases between. Per germline, CDR1 SGHDT and CDR2 YYEEEE. The CDR3 is 13 residues long. The CDR3 here is CASSPDRRGKLFF. CDR3 DNA: TGTGCCAGCAGCCCGGACAGAAGAGGGAAACTGTTTTTT.

The CDR3 DNA reads TGTGCCAGCAGCCTAATGGGGGGGGCCCTCTACAATGAGCAGTTCTTC. Its translation: CASSLMGGALYNEQFF. This chain connects TRBV7-3 to TRBJ2-1; tentative D call: TRBD2 (7 bases). Germline V gene sequence: CDR1 SGHTA, CDR2 FQGTGA. The CDR3 is made up of 16 amino acids. Trimming removed 5 bases at V and 3 bases at J, with 17 bases between.

The gene calls are TRBV29-1 and TRBJ1-1, with 9 bases matching TRBD1. Germline CDR1 SQVTM, CDR2 ANQGSEA. V was pared by 2 bases and J by 3 bases, with 4 bases of the junction left unmatched. This CDR3 contains 14 residues. CDR3 amino acids: CSVEKDRGDTEAFF. CDR3 sequence (DNA): TGCAGCGTTGAAAAAGACAGGGGGGACACTGAAGCTTTCTTT.

The V call is TRBV6-1, the J call TRBJ1-5, with D perhaps TRBD1 (6 bases). This CDR3 has 14 residues. Germline V gene lookup returns CDR1 MNHNS and CDR2 SASEGT. Trimming took off 6 bases at V and 1 base at J, with 10 bases between the two ends. The CDR3: CASSHDRSNQPQHF. The CDR3 bases are TGTGCCAGCAGCCACGACAGGAGCAATCAGCCCCAGCATTTT.